One and the same sample provided the 16 T cell receptor beta chains below, sequenced in a study of early T cells in non-severe SARS-CoV-2 infection (dated by TCRdb to the early 2020s). The receptor library was made with 5' RACE. The sequencer was a NextSeq 500. The public reads were reanalyzed by TCRdb: fastp trimming at Q25, MiXCR alignment, in-frame beta chains only. Rows merge per CDR3 protein into single entries with the most common DNA and genes. The sample profile shows about 69,000 distinct CDR3 sequences; 11% of them were found once. Jointly, the top ten make up roughly 5.8% of the sample. This material consisted of whole blood, taken at baseline. These receptors all stem from an adult who was a healthcare worker with PCR-confirmed SARS-CoV-2 infection or an uninfected control (not recorded which).

The V gene is TRBV6-2 or TRBV6-3, the J gene TRBJ2-3; D unclear. Trimming took 0 bases from V and 1 from J, leaving 14 bases between them. The V gene's germline CDR1 is MNHEY and CDR2 SVGEGT. The CDR3 has 17 residues. DNA for the CDR3: TGTGCCAGCAGTTACTCGACGCCCGCCCAGCGCACAGATACGCAGTATTTT. Encoded protein: CASSYSTPAQRTDTQYF.

The J gene is TRBJ2-7, the V gene TRBV5-1; no clear D. Trimming took 0 bases from V and 3 from J, leaving 7 bases between them. Germline V gene sequence: CDR1 SGHRS, CDR2 YFSETQ. This CDR3 contains 13 residues. The CDR3 spells CASSLATNYEQYF. In DNA form, the CDR3 reads TGCGCCAGCAGCTTGGCCACGAACTACGAGCAGTACTTC.

The chain recombines TRBV5-5 with TRBJ2-1, with D hard to call. Germline CDR1 is SGHKS and CDR2 is YYEKEE (reference sequence). The CDR3 totals 13 residues. V was trimmed by 0 bases and J by 8 bases, leaving 9 bases between them. The CDR3 sequence is CASSLADWDEQFF. The CDR3 DNA sequence: TGTGCCAGCAGCTTGGCTGACTGGGATGAGCAGTTCTTC.

The rearrangement uses TRBV7-9 and TRBJ2-3, with TRBD2 matching over 10 bases. The germline V gene encodes CDR1 SEHNR and CDR2 FQNEAQ (reference sequence). The CDR3 is made up of 15 amino acids. J gave up 3 bases and V 5 bases, and 5 bases lay outside the gene matches. CDR3 sequence reads: CASSPTSGETDTQYF. CDR3 sequence (DNA): TGTGCCAGCAGCCCCACTAGCGGGGAAACAGATACGCAGTATTTT.

This clonotype was seen more than once but under ten times. J is TRBJ1-2 and V is TRBV6-1; 10 nucleotides agree with TRBD1. J lost 4 bases, V lost 10 bases, and 12 bases had no gene match. Germline CDR1 and CDR2: MNHNS and SASEGT. The CDR3 loop spans 15 amino acids. CDR3 protein: CATSTGGLTPYGYTF. The CDR3, as DNA: TGTGCCACCTCGACAGGGGGCCTTACCCCCTATGGCTACACCTTC.

The chain is built from TRBV5-1 and TRBJ2-7; TRBD2 is a possible D gene (6 bases). Trimming took off 3 bases at V and 4 bases at J, with 23 bases between the two ends. CDR3 length: 17 amino acids. Germline CDR1 and CDR2: SGHRS and YFSETQ. Here the CDR3 reads CASSSLGTRTGVYEQYF. The CDR3, as DNA: TGCGCCAGCAGCTCCCTGGGAACTAGGACGGGAGTGTACGAGCAGTACTTC.

The chain uses TRBV11-2 and TRBJ2-1; 10 bases match TRBD1. J gave up 8 bases and V 2 bases, and 6 bases lay outside the gene matches. Germline V lookup: CDR1 SGHAT, CDR2 FQNNGV. CDR3 length equals 15 residues. The CDR3, as DNA: TGTGCCAGCAGCTTAATCCGGGACAGGGGTTATGAGCAGTTCTTC. Protein product: CASSLIRDRGYEQFF.

This clonotype has at least ten counts. The rearrangement links TRBV7-2 to TRBJ2-7; D is perhaps TRBD1 (5 bases). The germline V and J ends were trimmed by 1 base and 0 bases, with 10 bases remaining between them. CDR1 is SGHTA, CDR2 FQGNSA, per germline. The CDR3 loop spans 15 amino acids. The CDR3 nucleotides read TGTGCCAGCAGCTTAGAGGCAGGGCTCTCCTACGAGCAGTACTTC. Amino acids: CASSLEAGLSYEQYF. The full variable domain, with the rest looked up from reference TRBV7-2 and TRBJ2-7, is GAGVSQSPSNKVTEKGKDVELRCDPISGHTALYWYRQSLGQGLEFLIYFQGNSAPDKSGLPSDRFSAERTGGSVSTLTIQRTQQEDSAVYLCASSLEAGLSYEQYFGPGTRLTVT.

In this sample, this clonotype turned up many times. The genes are TRBV12-3 or TRBV12-4 and TRBJ1-5; 9 bases fit TRBD1. Germline trimming cut 3 bases from V and 6 bases from J; bases unmatched to any gene: 6. The CDR3 sequence is 15 residues long. CDR3 sequence (DNA): TGTGCCAGCAGTTTCACAGGGGGCGCCCGTCAGCCCCAGCATTTT. Residues: CASSFTGGARQPQHF.

In this sample, this clonotype turned up many times. This chain links TRBV25-1 with TRBJ1-6; D gene unclear. Germline CDR1 MGHDK, CDR2 SYGVNS. The CDR3 has 15 residues. V shed 3 bases and J shed 0 bases, with 6 bases lying between them. In nucleotides, the CDR3 is TGTGCCAGCAGTGACATTTCCTCCTATAATTCACCCCTCCACTTT. Protein product: CASSDISSYNSPLHF.

CDR3 in amino acids: CASSAQGGGSGDYEQYF. The CDR3 DNA reads as TGTGCCAGCAGCGCTCAAGGAGGGGGTAGCGGGGACTACGAGCAGTACTTC. The chain has TRBV7-2 and TRBJ2-7; TRBD2 aligns across 8 bases. V lost 5 bases, J lost 3 bases, and 15 bases stayed unmatched. Germline V lookup: CDR1 SGHTA, CDR2 FQGNSA. This CDR3 contains 17 residues.

The chain recombines TRBV20-1 with TRBJ1-6; no clear D. Germline lookup yields CDR1 DFQATT and CDR2 SNEGSKA (reference sequence). The CDR3 spans 14 residues. V was trimmed by 1 base and J by 0 bases, leaving 4 bases between them. The DNA of the CDR3 is TGCAGTGCTAGAGTTAGCTCCTATAATTCACCCCTCCACTTT. This gives the protein CSARVSSYNSPLHF.

This clonotype was picked up many times. The rearrangement links TRBV11-2 to TRBJ2-7; TRBD1 is a possible D gene (5 bases). Trimming took off 5 bases at V and 2 bases at J, with 13 bases between the two ends. The CDR3 extends over 14 amino acids. Germline V gene data show CDR1 as SGHAT and CDR2 as FQNNGV. CDR3 amino acids: CASSQNRQTYEQYF. The CDR3 DNA reads as TGTGCCAGCAGCCAAAACCGACAGACCTACGAGCAGTACTTC.

This clonotype has at least ten counts. The gene calls are TRBV11-2 and TRBJ2-1; TRBD1 matches at 8 bases. With 5 bases clipped from V and 0 bases from J, the junction kept 3 bases outside the gene matches. CDR3 length equals 15 residues. Per the germline V gene, CDR1 is SGHAT and CDR2 is FQNNGV. Here the CDR3 DNA reads TGTGCCAGCAGCCCAGACAGGGGCTCCTACAATGAGCAGTTCTTC. Amino acids: CASSPDRGSYNEQFF.

The V and J genes are TRBV9 and TRBJ1-1; D gene uncertain. The CDR3 runs 13 residues. V was trimmed by 0 bases and J by 5 bases, leaving 8 bases between them. Germline V gene lookup returns CDR1 SGDLS and CDR2 YYNGEE. CDR3 loop: CASSVADGTEAFF. The CDR3 region has the DNA TGTGCCAGCAGCGTAGCGGATGGAACTGAAGCTTTCTTT.

Only a few counts were recorded for this clonotype. The rearrangement uses TRBV30 and TRBJ1-5, with TRBD1 as a possible D gene (5 bases). Germline lookup yields CDR1 GTSNPN and CDR2 SVGIG (reference sequence). Trimming pared 3 bases from V and 7 bases from J, leaving 13 bases between. This CDR3 is 13 amino acids long. CDR3 loop: CAWSLGRDQPQHF. CDR3 bases: TGTGCCTGGAGCCTGGGCAGGGACCAGCCCCAGCATTTT.